These 2 T cell receptor beta chains were all obtained from the same sample, sequenced in a study of cytomegalovirus exposure and HLA in healthy donors. Primers: 60 Vbeta forward and 13 Jbeta reverse. Sequencing was performed with immunoSEQ multiplex PCR; in TCRdb, only in-frame clones are kept and a portion is missing. The sample includes some 120,000 clones, roughly a tenth of them seen just once. Sequences were obtained from PBMCs. The origin of the receptors is a woman aged 18-30 years in good health and CMV-seropositive.

This rearrangement joins TRBV19 to TRBJ1-5; D is perhaps TRBD1 (5 bases). V lost 2 bases to trimming and J lost 3 bases, with 14 bases between them. CDR1 LNHDA and CDR2 SQIVND come from the germline V gene (reference sequence). This CDR3 is built from 16 residues. The CDR3 sequence is CASSISQGRDNQPQHF. DNA of the CDR3: TGTGCCAGTAGTATATCCCAGGGAAGGGACAATCAGCCCCAGCATTTT.

Here the CDR3 DNA reads TGTGCCTGGAGTGTAGATAGAGGCGGGAGGCCAAGAGACAATGAGCAGTTCTTC. Translation: CAWSVDRGGRPRDNEQFF. The J gene is TRBJ2-1, the V gene TRBV30; TRBD2 matches 8 bases. V was pared by 0 bases and J by 5 bases, with 15 bases of the junction left unmatched. Germline loops: CDR1 GTSNPN, CDR2 SVGIG (reference sequence). The CDR3 totals 18 residues.